These 13 T cell receptor beta chains were sequenced from one sample in a study of cytomegalovirus exposure and HLA in healthy donors. Repertoires were generated with immunoSEQ multiplex PCR, while TCRdb's copy carries only in-frame clones and drops some. The sample holds 50,000 to 65,000 clones, about 92% seen once. The sequencing input was PBMCs. The receptors here all came from a woman aged 18-29 years in good health and CMV-seropositive.

The chain combines TRBV11-3 with TRBJ2-7, with TRBD1 identical over 7 bases. The length of the CDR3 is 14 residues. Germline CDR1 is SGHNT and CDR2 is YENEEA. Losses at the gene ends were 1 base for V and 3 bases for J; bases not matched to a gene: 3. The CDR3 here is CASSLGSGGYEQYF. CDR3 DNA sequence: TGTGCCAGCAGCTTAGGGTCAGGGGGCTACGAGCAGTACTTC.

The gene calls are TRBV30 and TRBJ1-2; D remains unclear. This CDR3 region has 15 residues. V lost 0 bases and J lost 4, with 15 bases in between. CDR1 is GTSNPN, CDR2 SVGIG, per germline (reference sequence). As DNA, the CDR3 is TGTGCCTGGAGTGTACGGGGAGGTGGTAGCTATGGCTACACCTTC. It is translated as CAWSVRGGGSYGYTF. The complete variable domain, with remaining parts taken from reference TRBV30 and TRBJ1-2, reads SQTIHQWPATLVQPVGSPLSLECTVEGTSNPNLYWYRQAAGRGLQLLFYSVGIGQISSEVPQNLSASRPQDRQFILSSKKLLLSDSGFYLCAWSVRGGGSYGYTFGSGTRLTVV.

This rearrangement joins TRBV19 to TRBJ2-3, with a possible D match to TRBD1 (5 bases). Trimming took 3 bases from V and 6 from J, leaving 10 bases between them. Germline V gene sequence: CDR1 LNHDA, CDR2 SQIVND (reference sequence). The CDR3 loop spans 13 amino acids. The CDR3 nucleotides read TGTGCCAGTAGTATTCAGGGAAGGGATACGCAGTATTTT. Its translation is CASSIQGRDTQYF.

The rearrangement uses TRBV2 and TRBJ2-2; D is possibly TRBD1 (5 bases). Germline V CDR1 and CDR2: SNHLY, FYNNEI. V was trimmed by 7 bases and J by 1 base, leaving 13 bases between them. The CDR3 totals 15 residues. The CDR3 DNA reads TGTGCCAGCATGTTCCGGCAGGGGAACACCGGGGAGCTGTTTTTT. This gives the protein CASMFRQGNTGELFF.

V usage is TRBV10-3 and J usage is TRBJ2-3, with 8 bases fitting TRBD2. V dropped 10 bases and J dropped 2; count of bases not matched to a gene: 11. The germline CDR1 and CDR2 sequences are ENHRY and SYGVKD. The CDR3 extends over 15 amino acids. CDR3 in DNA: TGTGCCACCTCACTTACGGGGGGGCTCACAGATACGCAGTATTTT. Translating it yields CATSLTGGLTDTQYF.

This sequence joins TRBV4-2 and TRBJ2-3; D unclear. V dropped 1 base and J dropped 1 base, with 12 bases sitting between them. Germline loops: CDR1 LGHNA, CDR2 YNFKEQ. This CDR3 comprises 16 residues. CDR3 coding DNA: TGTGCCAGCAGCCAAGGGTTATCGGCGGGCACAGATACGCAGTATTTT. Translation gives CASSQGLSAGTDTQYF.

The chain carries TRBV27 and TRBJ2-2; 7 nucleotides agree with TRBD2. The length of the CDR3 is 15 residues. V was clipped by 6 bases and J by 5 bases; unmatched bases: 9. Looked up from germline, CDR1 is MNHEY and CDR2 is SMNVEV (reference sequence). CDR3 protein: CASRSAGEGTGELFF. As DNA, the CDR3 is TGTGCCAGCAGGTCGGCGGGGGAAGGAACCGGGGAGCTGTTTTTT.

The chain employs TRBV28 and TRBJ1-5; D is possibly TRBD1 (5 bases). The CDR3 is made up of 13 amino acids. Deletions cut 3 bases from V and 3 bases from J, with 6 bases between. Germline V gene sequence: CDR1 MDHEN, CDR2 SYDVKM. The CDR3 DNA reads as TGTGCCAGCAGTTTCAGGGCCAATCAGCCCCAGCATTTT. Translation: CASSFRANQPQHF.

The chain combines TRBV2 with TRBJ1-4; D is undetermined. Trimming shortened V by 7 bases and J by 0 bases, and 6 bases separated the two germline ends. In germline, CDR1 is SNHLY, CDR2 FYNNEI. This CDR3 is built from 13 residues. The CDR3 sequence: CASTETTNEKLFF. For the CDR3, the DNA is TGTGCCAGCACCGAGACAACTAATGAAAAACTGTTTTTT.

The J gene is TRBJ1-6, the V gene TRBV6-6, with TRBD1 identical over 7 bases. The V segment lost 6 bases and the J segment 0 bases; nucleotides outside the gene matches: 5. The CDR3 extends over 16 amino acids. Per the germline V gene, CDR1 is MNHNY and CDR2 is SVGAGI (reference sequence). This chain's CDR3 is CASSSGQFSYNSPLHF. The CDR3 nucleotides read TGTGCCAGCAGCTCGGGACAGTTCTCCTATAATTCACCCCTCCACTTT.

The chain uses TRBV7-9 and TRBJ1-1; D remains unclear. Deletions cut 3 bases from V and 4 bases from J, with 9 bases between. Germline V gene sequence: CDR1 SEHNR, CDR2 FQNEAQ (reference sequence). This CDR3 region has 13 residues. The DNA of the CDR3 is TGTGCCAGCAGCTTCGGGGTGGGCACTGAAGCTTTCTTT. This encodes CASSFGVGTEAFF.

The chain recombines TRBV2 with TRBJ2-5; possible D gene TRBD1, 7 bases. V was clipped by 11 bases and J by 5 bases, with 21 bases between them. Germline lookup yields CDR1 SNHLY and CDR2 FYNNEI. The CDR3 spans 14 residues. The CDR3 here is CARSRGEIRETQYF. CDR3 sequence (DNA): TGTGCCCGAAGCAGGGGGGAAATCCGGGAGACCCAGTACTTC. Full variable domain (missing parts from reference TRBV2 and TRBJ2-5): EPEVTQTPSHQVTQMGQEVILRCVPISNHLYFYWYRQILGQKVEFLVSFYNNEISEKSEIFDDQFSVERPDGSNFTLKIRSTKLEDSAMYFCARSRGEIRETQYFGPGTRLLVL.

This sequence joins TRBV27 and TRBJ2-7; no definite D call. The CDR3 runs 16 residues. The germline CDR1 and CDR2 sequences are MNHEY and SMNVEV (reference sequence). Trimming pared 0 bases from V and 0 bases from J, leaving 12 bases between. In DNA, the CDR3 is TGTGCCAGCAGTTTATCAGCCCCCTACAGCTCCTACGAGCAGTACTTC. Its translation is CASSLSAPYSSYEQYF.